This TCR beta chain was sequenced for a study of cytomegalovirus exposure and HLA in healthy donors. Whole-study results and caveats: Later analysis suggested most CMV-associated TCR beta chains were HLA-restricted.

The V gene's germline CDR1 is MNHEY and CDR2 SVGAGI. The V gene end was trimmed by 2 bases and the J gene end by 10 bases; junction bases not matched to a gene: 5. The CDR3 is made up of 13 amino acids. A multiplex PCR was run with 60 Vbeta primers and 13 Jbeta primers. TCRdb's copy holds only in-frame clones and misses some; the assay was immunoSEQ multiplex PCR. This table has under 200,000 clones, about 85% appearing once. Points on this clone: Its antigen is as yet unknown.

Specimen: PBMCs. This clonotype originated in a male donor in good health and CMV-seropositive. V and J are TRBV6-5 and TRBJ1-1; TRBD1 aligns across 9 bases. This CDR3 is CASSYARTGVAFF. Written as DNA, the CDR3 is TGTGCCAGCAGTTACGCCCGGACAGGGGTAGCTTTCTTT.